Below are 14 T cell receptor beta chains sequenced from a single sample in a study of cytomegalovirus exposure and HLA in healthy donors (dated by TCRdb to the late 2010s). Receptor libraries were prepared by the immunoSEQ multiplex PCR assay. A mixture of 60 forward primers for TCR Vbeta segments and 13 reverse primers for TCR Jbeta segments was used in the multiplex PCR. The table was pulled from immuneACCESS by TCRdb, which kept in-frame rearrangements only. Such tables lose some clones; where checked, under half of the loss comes from unresolved V genes, and the rest has no known cause. In all, the sample holds some 120,000 clones, and over 60% of those were seen once. The ten largest clones take up over 4% of the sample. The sequencing sample was made of PBMCs. The receptor set was obtained from a man aged 25-40 years in good health and CMV-seropositive.

This CDR3 is CASSYNRVYEQYF. Here the CDR3 DNA reads TGTGCCAGCAGTTATAACAGAGTCTACGAGCAGTACTTC. This chain joins TRBV6-6 and TRBJ2-7; no clear D. The ends were cut back, 3 bases at V and 3 bases at J, with 9 bases in the middle. The germline CDR1 and CDR2 sequences are MNHNY and SVGAGI (reference sequence). The CDR3 contains 13 residues.

The chain joins TRBV6-6 to TRBJ1-5; perhaps TRBD1 as D (6 bases). Germline assignment: CDR1 MNHNY and CDR2 SVGAGI (reference sequence). CDR3 size: 14 residues. V lost 4 bases, J lost 6 bases, and 13 bases lay in between. This chain's CDR3 is CASSLGHTGQPQHF. For the CDR3, the DNA is TGTGCCAGCAGTTTGGGACACACCGGTCAGCCCCAGCATTTT.

The rearrangement uses TRBV19 and TRBJ2-2; TRBD1 might be the D (6 bases). Germline CDR1 reads LNHDA; CDR2 reads SQIVND (reference sequence). This CDR3 has 15 amino acids. Trimming removed 2 bases from V and 4 bases from J, with 11 bases in between. CDR3 coding DNA: TGTGCCAGTAGTATACAACAGGGTATCACCGGGGAGCTGTTTTTT. Translating gives CASSIQQGITGELFF.

Notes on this clone: Other DNA sequences within the sample encode an identical CDR3. V is TRBV5-1 and J is TRBJ1-1; TRBD1 aligns across 8 bases. Unmatched junction bases numbered 2, after V lost 0 bases and J lost 4 bases. The germline V gene encodes CDR1 SGHRS and CDR2 YFSETQ. CDR3 size: 14 residues. The CDR3 DNA reads TGCGCCAGCAGCTTGGCAGGGGGCGGCACTGAAGCTTTCTTT. It specifies CASSLAGGGTEAFF. Full variable domain (missing parts from reference TRBV5-1 and TRBJ1-1): KAGVTQTPRYLIKTRGQQVTLSCSPISGHRSVSWYQQTPGQGLQFLFEYFSETQRNKGNFPGRFSGRQFSNSRSEMNVSTLELGDSALYLCASSLAGGGTEAFFGQGTRLTVV.

The V gene is TRBV7-8, the J gene TRBJ1-4, with 7 positions matching TRBD1. The CDR3 loop spans 14 amino acids. The germline V gene encodes CDR1 SGHVS and CDR2 FQNEAQ. V shed 6 bases, J shed 2 bases, and the junction held 3 bases outside the gene matches. The CDR3: CASSYRGTNEKLFF. DNA of the CDR3: TGTGCCAGCAGTTACAGGGGTACTAATGAAAAACTGTTTTTT.

The chain is built from TRBV7-2 and TRBJ2-5; 7 bases match TRBD2. Germline lookup yields CDR1 SGHTA and CDR2 FQGNSA. V was clipped by 2 bases and J by 4 bases; unmatched bases: 4. CDR3 length equals 14 residues. The chain's CDR3 is CASSLRLAVETQYF. The CDR3 bases are TGTGCCAGCAGCTTACGCCTAGCGGTAGAGACCCAGTACTTC.

This chain connects TRBV5-1 to TRBJ2-5; 11 bases agree with TRBD2. With V trimmed by 0 bases and J by 4 bases, 5 bases remained unmatched. This CDR3 spans 16 amino acids. CDR1 SGHRS and CDR2 YFSETQ come from the germline V gene. The CDR3 DNA reads as TGCGCCAGCAGCTTGGGACTAGCGGGGACTGGAGAGACCCAGTACTTC. This encodes CASSLGLAGTGETQYF.

V is TRBV5-4 and J is TRBJ2-7; 7 bases line up with TRBD1. The germline V gene has CDR1 SGHNT and CDR2 YYREEE (reference sequence). CDR3 length: 15 residues. After removal of 1 base from V and 2 bases from J, the junction contained 6 bases not matched to a gene. CDR3 loop: CASSLSTGDPYEQYF. The CDR3 nucleotides are TGTGCCAGCAGCTTGTCAACAGGGGATCCCTACGAGCAGTACTTC.

The sample holds one count of this clone. The CDR3 nucleotides are TGTGCCCTCGACTCCGGGACAGCCGATTCACCCCTCCACTTT. Protein sequence: CALDSGTADSPLHF. The rearrangement joins TRBV30 to TRBJ1-6; 7 nucleotides agree with TRBD1. The V and J ends lost 8 bases and 8 bases, in that order; junction bases with no gene match: 12. The germline CDR1 and CDR2 sequences are GTSNPN and SVGIG (reference sequence). This CDR3 comprises 14 residues.

This clone showed up just a few times. J is TRBJ2-1 and V is TRBV7-2, with 13 bases that match TRBD2. The CDR3 runs 16 residues. Germline loops: CDR1 SGHTA, CDR2 FQGNSA. V lost 1 base to trimming and J lost 9 bases; unmatched junction nucleotides: 6. The CDR3 nucleotides are TGTGCCAGCAGCTTAGGACTAGCGGGGGGAGTTGGTGAGCAGTTCTTC. Translated, it gives CASSLGLAGGVGEQFF.

Only a few counts were recorded for this clone. The rearrangement links TRBV30 to TRBJ1-5; 7 bases map to TRBD1. This CDR3 contains 13 residues. CDR1 is GTSNPN and CDR2 is SVGIG in the germline V gene (reference sequence). J lost 7 bases, V lost 3 bases, and 6 bases had no gene match. As DNA, the CDR3 is TGTGCCTGGAGCGGGGTCAGGGGGCAGCCCCAGCATTTT. Translated: CAWSGVRGQPQHF.

V is TRBV4-3 and J is TRBJ2-1; 9 positions agree with TRBD2. Germline CDR1 reads LGHNA; CDR2 reads YSLEER. The length of the CDR3 is 18 residues. V was clipped by 5 bases and J by 0 bases; unmatched bases: 11. The CDR3 DNA follows: TGCGCCAGCAGCTTGCTGGGGGCGGGGGGGTTCTCCTACAATGAGCAGTTCTTC. Protein product: CASSLLGAGGFSYNEQFF.

V and J are TRBV18 and TRBJ1-2, with a weak D call TRBD1 (6 bases). Trimming cost V 0 bases and J 3 bases, with 11 bases left between them. Germline values: CDR1 KGHSH, CDR2 LQKENI. The CDR3 is 15 amino acids. CDR3 protein: CASSPPQGRDYGYTF. The CDR3 DNA reads as TGTGCCAGCTCACCACCGCAGGGGCGCGACTATGGCTACACCTTC. The complete variable domain, with remaining parts taken from reference TRBV18 and TRBJ1-2, reads NAGVMQNPRHLVRRRGQEARLRCSPMKGHSHVYWYRQLPEEGLKFMVYLQKENIIDESGMPKERFSAEFPKEGPSILRIQQVVRGDSAAYFCASSPPQGRDYGYTFGSGTRLTVV.

This clone showed up just once. The chain couples TRBV6-1 to TRBJ1-4; 7 nucleotides line up with TRBD1. Looked up from germline, CDR1 is MNHNS and CDR2 is SASEGT. Germline trimming cut 0 bases from V and 0 bases from J; bases unmatched to any gene: 7. This CDR3 is built from 18 residues. CDR3 nucleotides: TGTGCCAGCAGTGAAGCTACAGGGGCCCGATCAACTAATGAAAAACTGTTTTTT. The encoded protein is CASSEATGARSTNEKLFF.